The clone carrying this T cell receptor (beta chain) is classed as medium-sized. Antigen unknown. All patients were treatment-naive before thyroid surgery. The data were taken from a study of metastatic and nonmetastatic thyroid tumors. Study information: Repertoires from blood and tumor or nodule tissue of malignant and benign thyroid patients were compared.

The V and J ends lost 8 bases and 6 bases, in that order; junction bases with no gene match: 13. The CDR3 loop spans 13 amino acids. The V gene's germline CDR1 is GTSNPN and CDR2 SVGIG (reference sequence). Original methodology: CDR3 differences across clinicopathological groups were used to build a distant-metastasis classifier for papillary thyroid cancer. TCRdb recomputed clones from the PCR reads via MiXCR. These V and J calls originate from TCRdb's pipeline instead of the authors' own analysis. The sample lists about 10,000 clones, roughly a fifth occurring once. The study, taken as a whole, reports: Significantly higher TCR beta diversity was reportedly seen in malignant thyroid tumors than benign nodules, in blood and tumor.

The sequenced material came from adjacent normal tissue. The clonotype originates from a female donor with papillary thyroid cancer or a benign thyroid nodule (not recorded which). Some clones in this sample may be carry-over from other donors' samples. The V gene is TRBV30, the J gene TRBJ2-7, with 7 nucleotides matching TRBD1. CDR3 DNA sequence: TGTGCCGGGGACAGCGATATACGTGGCGAGCAGTACTTC. It specifies CAGDSDIRGEQYF.